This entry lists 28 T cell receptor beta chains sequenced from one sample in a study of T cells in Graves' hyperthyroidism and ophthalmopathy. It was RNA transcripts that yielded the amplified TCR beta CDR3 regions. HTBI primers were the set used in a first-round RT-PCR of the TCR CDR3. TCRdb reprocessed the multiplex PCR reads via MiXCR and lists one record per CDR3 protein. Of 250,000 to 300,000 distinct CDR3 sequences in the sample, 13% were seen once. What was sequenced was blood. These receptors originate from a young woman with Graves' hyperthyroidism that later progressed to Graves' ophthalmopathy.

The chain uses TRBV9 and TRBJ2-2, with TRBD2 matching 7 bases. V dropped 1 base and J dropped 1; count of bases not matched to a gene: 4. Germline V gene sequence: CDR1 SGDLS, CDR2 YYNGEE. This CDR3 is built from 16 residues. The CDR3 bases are TGTGCCAGCAGCGTAAGCGGGAAGGGGAACACCGGGGAGCTGTTTTTT. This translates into CASSVSGKGNTGELFF.

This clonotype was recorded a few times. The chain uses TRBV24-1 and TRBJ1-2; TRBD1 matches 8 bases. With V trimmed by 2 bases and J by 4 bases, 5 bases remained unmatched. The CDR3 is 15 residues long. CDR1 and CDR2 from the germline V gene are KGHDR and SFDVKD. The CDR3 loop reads CATSDSQGARYGYTF. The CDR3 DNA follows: TGTGCCACCAGTGATTCCCAGGGGGCGCGCTATGGCTACACCTTC.

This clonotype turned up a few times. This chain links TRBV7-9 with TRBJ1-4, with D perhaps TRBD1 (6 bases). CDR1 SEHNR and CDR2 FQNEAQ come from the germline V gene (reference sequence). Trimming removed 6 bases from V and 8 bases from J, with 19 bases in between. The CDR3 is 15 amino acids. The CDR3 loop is CASSSNRALDEKLFF. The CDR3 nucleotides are TGTGCCAGCAGTTCGAACAGGGCCCTGGACGAAAAACTGTTTTTT.

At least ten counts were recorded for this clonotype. CDR3 in DNA: TGTGCCAGCAGCCAAGATTTTGTACCAGAGGGGCAGACCCAGTACTTC. Encoded protein: CASSQDFVPEGQTQYF. This sequence joins TRBV3-1 and TRBJ2-5; D assignment may be TRBD1 or TRBD2 (5 bases each). V lost 0 bases and J 6 bases, leaving 17 bases between the germline ends. This CDR3 is built from 16 residues. Germline CDR1 and CDR2: LGHDT and YNNKEL (reference sequence).

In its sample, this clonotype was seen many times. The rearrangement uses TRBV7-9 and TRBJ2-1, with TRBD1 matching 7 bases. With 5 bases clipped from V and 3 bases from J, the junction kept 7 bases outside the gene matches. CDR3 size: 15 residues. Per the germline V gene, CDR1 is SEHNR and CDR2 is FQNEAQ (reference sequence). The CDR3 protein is CASSELTGFYNEQFF. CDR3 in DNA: TGTGCCAGCAGCGAGCTGACAGGGTTCTACAATGAGCAGTTCTTC.

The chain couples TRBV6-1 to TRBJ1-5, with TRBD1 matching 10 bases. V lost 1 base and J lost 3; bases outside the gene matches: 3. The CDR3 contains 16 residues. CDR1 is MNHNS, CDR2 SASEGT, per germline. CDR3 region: CASSEGGTGDNQPQHF. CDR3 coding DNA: TGTGCCAGCAGTGAAGGGGGGACAGGGGACAATCAGCCCCAGCATTTT.

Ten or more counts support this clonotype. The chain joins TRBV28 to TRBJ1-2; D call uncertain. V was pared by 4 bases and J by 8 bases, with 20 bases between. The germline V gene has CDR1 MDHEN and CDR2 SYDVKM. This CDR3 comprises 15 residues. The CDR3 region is CASSSSLVLVRGYTF. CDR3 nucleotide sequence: TGTGCCAGCAGTTCCTCCCTCGTTTTGGTTCGGGGCTACACCTTC.

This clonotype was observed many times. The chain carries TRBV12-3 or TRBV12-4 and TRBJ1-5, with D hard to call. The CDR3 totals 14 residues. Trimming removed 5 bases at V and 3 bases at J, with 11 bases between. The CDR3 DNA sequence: TGTGCCAGCAGTCCACTCGGGTTCAATCAGCCCCAGCATTTT. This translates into CASSPLGFNQPQHF.

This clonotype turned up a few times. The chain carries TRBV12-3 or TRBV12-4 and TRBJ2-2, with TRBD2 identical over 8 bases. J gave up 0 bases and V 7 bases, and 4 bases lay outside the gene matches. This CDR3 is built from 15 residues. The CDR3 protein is CASTPLAANTGELFF. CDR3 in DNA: TGTGCCAGCACCCCACTAGCGGCGAACACCGGGGAGCTGTTTTTT.

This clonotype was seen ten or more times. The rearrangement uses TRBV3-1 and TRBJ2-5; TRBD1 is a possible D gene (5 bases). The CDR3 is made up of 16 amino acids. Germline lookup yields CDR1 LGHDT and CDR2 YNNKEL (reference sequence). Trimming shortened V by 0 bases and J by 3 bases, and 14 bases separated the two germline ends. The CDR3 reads CASSQDRSAGKETQYF. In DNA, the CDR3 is TGTGCCAGCAGCCAAGATCGGTCTGCAGGGAAAGAGACCCAGTACTTC.

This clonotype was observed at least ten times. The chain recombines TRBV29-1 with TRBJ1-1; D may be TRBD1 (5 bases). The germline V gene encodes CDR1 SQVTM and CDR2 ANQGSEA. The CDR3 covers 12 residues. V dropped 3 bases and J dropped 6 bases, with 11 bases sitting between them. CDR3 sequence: CSVEVGGPEAFF. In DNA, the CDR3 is TGCAGCGTTGAGGTCGGGGGTCCTGAAGCTTTCTTT. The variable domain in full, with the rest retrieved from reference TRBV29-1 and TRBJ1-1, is SAVISQKPSRDICQRGTSLTIQCQVDSQVTMMFWYRQQPGQSLTLIATANQGSEATYESGFVIDKFPISRPNLTFSTLTVSNMSPEDSSIYLCSVEVGGPEAFFGQGTRLTVV.

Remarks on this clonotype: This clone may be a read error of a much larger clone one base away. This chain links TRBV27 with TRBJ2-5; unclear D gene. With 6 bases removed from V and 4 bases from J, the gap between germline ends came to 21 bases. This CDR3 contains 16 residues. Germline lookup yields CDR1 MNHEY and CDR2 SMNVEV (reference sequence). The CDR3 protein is CASSPYDWAARETQYF. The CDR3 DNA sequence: TGTGCCAGCAGCCCCTACGACTGGGCAGCCCGAGAGACCCAGTACTTC.

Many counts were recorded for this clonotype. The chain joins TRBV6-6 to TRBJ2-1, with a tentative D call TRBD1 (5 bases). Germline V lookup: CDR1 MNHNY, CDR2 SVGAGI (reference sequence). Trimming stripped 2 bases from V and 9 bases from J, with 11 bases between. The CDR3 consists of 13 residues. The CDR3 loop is CASSYASGPEQFF. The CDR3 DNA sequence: TGTGCCAGCAGTTACGCCTCAGGGCCTGAGCAGTTCTTC.

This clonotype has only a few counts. In nucleotides, the CDR3 is TGCAGTGCTAGAGATCAGGGGGATACGCAGTATTTT. Its protein product is CSARDQGDTQYF. The V and J genes are TRBV20-1 and TRBJ2-3, with D possibly TRBD1 on 6 matching bases. The germline CDR1 and CDR2 sequences are DFQATT and SNEGSKA (reference sequence). Trimming removed 0 bases at V and 6 bases at J, with 7 bases between. The CDR3 is made up of 12 amino acids.

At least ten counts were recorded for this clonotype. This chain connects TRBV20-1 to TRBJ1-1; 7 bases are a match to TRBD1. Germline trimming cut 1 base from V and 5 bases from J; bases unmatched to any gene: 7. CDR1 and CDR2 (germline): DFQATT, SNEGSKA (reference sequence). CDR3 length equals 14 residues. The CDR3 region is CSARVLQGRTEAFF. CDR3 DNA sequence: TGCAGTGCTAGAGTTCTACAGGGGCGGACTGAAGCTTTCTTT.

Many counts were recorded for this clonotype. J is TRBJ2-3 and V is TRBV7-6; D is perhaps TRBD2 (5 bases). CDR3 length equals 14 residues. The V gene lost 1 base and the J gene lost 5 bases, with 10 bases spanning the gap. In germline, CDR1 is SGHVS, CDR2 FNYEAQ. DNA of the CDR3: TGTGCCAGCAGCTTAGACACTAGGCGAGATACGCAGTATTTT. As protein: CASSLDTRRDTQYF.

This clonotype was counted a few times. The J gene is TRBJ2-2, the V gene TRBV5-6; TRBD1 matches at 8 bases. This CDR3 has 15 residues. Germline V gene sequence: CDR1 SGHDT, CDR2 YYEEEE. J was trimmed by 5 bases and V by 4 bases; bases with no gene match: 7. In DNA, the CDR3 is TGTGCCAGCAGCCATGACAGGGGCGGGACCGGGGAGCTGTTTTTT. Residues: CASSHDRGGTGELFF.

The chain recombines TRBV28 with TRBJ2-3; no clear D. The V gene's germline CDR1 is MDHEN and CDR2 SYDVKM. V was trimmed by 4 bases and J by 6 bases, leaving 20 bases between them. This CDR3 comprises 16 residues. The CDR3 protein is CASSSLGEALGDTQYF. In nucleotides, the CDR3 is TGTGCCAGCAGTTCCCTTGGTGAGGCGCTTGGGGATACGCAGTATTTT.

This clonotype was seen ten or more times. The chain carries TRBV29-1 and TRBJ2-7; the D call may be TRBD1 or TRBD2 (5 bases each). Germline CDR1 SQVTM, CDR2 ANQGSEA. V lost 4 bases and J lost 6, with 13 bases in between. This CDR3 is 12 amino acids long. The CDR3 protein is CSVVGPTLEQYF. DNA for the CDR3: TGCAGCGTTGTGGGACCCACGCTCGAGCAGTACTTC.

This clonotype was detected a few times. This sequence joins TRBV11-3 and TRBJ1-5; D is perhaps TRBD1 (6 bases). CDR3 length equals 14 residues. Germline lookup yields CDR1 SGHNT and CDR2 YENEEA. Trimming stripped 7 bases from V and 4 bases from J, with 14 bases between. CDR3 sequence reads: CASTPDRPNQPQHF. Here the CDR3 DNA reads TGTGCCAGCACCCCAGACAGGCCGAATCAGCCCCAGCATTTT.

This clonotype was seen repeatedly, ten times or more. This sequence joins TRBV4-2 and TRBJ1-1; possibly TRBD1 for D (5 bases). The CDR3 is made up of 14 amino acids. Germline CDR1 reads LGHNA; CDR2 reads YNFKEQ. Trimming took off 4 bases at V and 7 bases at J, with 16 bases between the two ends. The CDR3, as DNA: TGTGCCAGCAGCCCGGCGGCCAGGGACCGTGAAGCTTTCTTT. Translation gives CASSPAARDREAFF.

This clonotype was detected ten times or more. CDR3: CASSANRDRVNGYTF. The CDR3, as DNA: TGTGCCAGCAGTGCAAACCGGGACAGGGTCAATGGCTACACCTTC. The chain combines TRBV6-1 with TRBJ1-2; 9 bases agree with TRBD1. This CDR3 comprises 15 residues. Germline CDR1 reads MNHNS; CDR2 reads SASEGT. Trimming took 4 bases from V and 6 from J; bases not matched to a gene: 9.

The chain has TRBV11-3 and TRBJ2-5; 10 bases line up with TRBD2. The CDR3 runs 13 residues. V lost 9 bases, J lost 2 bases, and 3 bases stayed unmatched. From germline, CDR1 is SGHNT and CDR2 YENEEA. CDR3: CASLAGVQETQYF. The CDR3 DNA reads TGTGCCAGTCTAGCGGGAGTGCAAGAGACCCAGTACTTC.

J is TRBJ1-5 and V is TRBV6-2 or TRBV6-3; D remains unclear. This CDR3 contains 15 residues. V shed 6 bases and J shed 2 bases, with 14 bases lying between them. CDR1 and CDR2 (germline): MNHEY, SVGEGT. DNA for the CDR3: TGTGCCAGCAGGCCGGCTCCCCGGGGCAATCAGCCCCAGCATTTT. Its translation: CASRPAPRGNQPQHF.

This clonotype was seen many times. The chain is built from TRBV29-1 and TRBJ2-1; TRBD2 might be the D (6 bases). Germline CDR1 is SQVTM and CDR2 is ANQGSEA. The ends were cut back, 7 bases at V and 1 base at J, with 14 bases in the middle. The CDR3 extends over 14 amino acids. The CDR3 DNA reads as TGCAGCGCCGAGAGTGGGGGGTCCTACAATGAGCAGTTCTTC. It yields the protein CSAESGGSYNEQFF.

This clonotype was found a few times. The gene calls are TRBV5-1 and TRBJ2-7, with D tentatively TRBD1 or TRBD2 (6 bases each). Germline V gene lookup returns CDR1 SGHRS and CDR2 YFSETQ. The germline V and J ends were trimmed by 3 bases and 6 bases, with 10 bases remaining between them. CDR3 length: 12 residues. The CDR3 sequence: CASSSRGVEQYF. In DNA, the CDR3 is TGCGCCAGCAGCTCGAGGGGGGTCGAGCAGTACTTC.

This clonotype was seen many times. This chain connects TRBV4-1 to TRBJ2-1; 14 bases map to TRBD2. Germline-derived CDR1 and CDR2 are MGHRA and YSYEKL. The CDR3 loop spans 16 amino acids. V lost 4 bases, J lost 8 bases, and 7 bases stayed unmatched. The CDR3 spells CASSLLGLAGGDEQFF. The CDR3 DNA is TGCGCCAGCAGCCTCCTAGGACTAGCGGGAGGAGATGAGCAGTTCTTC.

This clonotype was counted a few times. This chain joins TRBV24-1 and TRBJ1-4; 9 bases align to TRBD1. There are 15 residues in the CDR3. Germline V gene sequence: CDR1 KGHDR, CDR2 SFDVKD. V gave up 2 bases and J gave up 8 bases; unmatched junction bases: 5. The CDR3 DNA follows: TGTGCCACCAGTGATTCGGGACAGGGAAGCGAAAAACTGTTTTTT. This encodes CATSDSGQGSEKLFF.